Detailed here is one T cell receptor (beta chain). The antigen remains unidentified. The source of the sample is a study of vaccination effects on CD4 cells after COVID-19. Germline V CDR1 and CDR2: SGHVS, FNYEAQ. There are 15 residues in the CDR3. J lost 1 base, V lost 4 bases, and 3 bases had no gene match. Assay used: immunoSEQ multiplex PCR; TCRdb lists only in-frame clones, some missing. Of under 50,000 clones detected, about 70% appear once; the ten largest clones hold 12%. Isolating CD4+ T cells followed less than 11 days of culture. The chain employs TRBV7-6 and TRBJ2-1, with 8 positions matching TRBD1. Sequenced here: CD4+ T cells from PBMCs cultured without peptide, sampled before COVID-19 vaccination. The source is a human donor who had a prior SARS-CoV-2 infection. CDR3 bases: TGTGCCAGCAGCTCTCACAGGGGGTCCTACAATGAGCAGTTCTTC. This codes for CASSSHRGSYNEQFF. The whole variable domain, filled in from reference TRBV7-6 and TRBJ2-1, reads GAGVSQSPRYKVTKRGQDVALRCDPISGHVSLYWYRQALGQGPEFLTYFNYEAQQDKSGLPNDRFSAERPEGSISTLTIQRTEQRDSAMYRCASSSHRGSYNEQFFGPGTRLTVL.